Given below is one T cell receptor beta chain in context. This sample was included in a study of OX40 agonist ivuxolimab in advanced cancers. Some clones are missing from TCRdb's copy, which holds only in-frame ones; the method was immunoSEQ multiplex PCR. The sample carries fewer than 95,000 clones, around 80% recorded once. V was trimmed by 2 bases and J by 2 bases, leaving 7 bases between them. Germline lookup yields CDR1 SGHRS and CDR2 YFSETQ. The CDR3 sequence is 13 residues long. The chain is built from TRBV5-1 and TRBJ2-5, with D maybe TRBD1 (5 bases). The sequencing used CD4+ or CD8+ T cells sorted from blood, collected in a trial of the OX40 agonist ivuxolimab. This receptor was obtained from an adult with an advanced solid tumor such as melanoma, head and neck, liver or kidney cancer. The CDR3 coding sequence is TGCGCCAGCAGCTTCCGACAGCAAGAGACCCAGTACTTC. Residues: CASSFRQQETQYF.